This T cell receptor beta chain derives from a study of tissue T cells after allogeneic stem cell transplantation. General study findings and limits: Which tissue TCRs were alloreactive or antigen-specific was not determined. Some clones might be persisting host cells.

Repertoires were generated with immunoSEQ multiplex PCR, while TCRdb's copy carries only in-frame clones and drops some. The table records about 4,900 clones, roughly 41% of them present only once. The time point is: mouse harvest day 14 after allogeneic transplant. The graft held 10^6 splenic CD5+ T cells and 10^7 T-cell-depleted bone marrow cells. Mice had MHC-mismatched B6 into BALB/c GVHD, sampled day 7 or 14. This clone was found once. Its specificity is unknown. Gene labels here are mouse ones. Read coverage stops 1 residue before the CDR3 terminus; the germline J gene supplies the remainder. The CDR3 has 13 residues. Per germline, CDR1 KGHPV and CDR2 FQNQEV (reference sequence). Trimming removed 4 bases from V and 3 bases from J, with 9 bases in between.

Sequenced sample: gut tissue. The TCR originated in a female BALB/c mouse given C57BL/6 T cells with graft-versus-host disease after an allogeneic hematopoietic cell transplant. The rearrangement uses TRBV26 and TRBJ1-1, with D possibly TRBD1 on 5 matching bases. The chain's CDR3 is CASSPRGDTEVFF. CDR3 DNA (partial): TGTGCCAGCAGTCCCCGGGGGGACACAGAAGTCTTC.